This T cell receptor beta chain is from a study of blood T cells in healthy people across ages. Remarks on this clonotype: The antigen is unknown.

The CDR3 covers 17 residues. Germline-derived CDR1 and CDR2 are SGHRS and YFSETQ. Regarding the study as a whole: PBMCs were not sorted, which prevented a conclusive comparison of naive versus antigen-experienced cells.

A second PCR of roughly 7 to 11 cycles used a sample-barcoded 5' primer and a J-beta primer mix. TCRdb itself ran the 5' RACE reads through MiXCR, one entry per CDR3 protein. The sample lists around 800,000 distinct CDR3 sequences; roughly 26% were seen once. The data were also submitted as part of a second study, on T cells of mothers and their children. From that second work: Samples came from a few healthy Caucasian mothers and their six children.

The TCR sequence derives from a boy younger than 18 in good health. V gene TRBV5-1 combines with J gene TRBJ2-5, with a tentative D call TRBD2 (5 bases). TRBJ2-1 matches the DNA end more closely, so the J call is doubtful. The sample consisted of blood. The CDR3 loop reads CASSLAGLPGRDNEQFF. The CDR3 nucleotides are TGCGCCAGCAGCTTGGCCGGGCTGCCTGGGCGGGACAATGAGCAGTTCTTC.